What follows are 19 T cell receptor beta chains derived from one specimen sequenced in a study of blood T cell repertoires in COVID-19. Method: immunoSEQ multiplex PCR; TCRdb's copy keeps in-frame clones and lacks some. The table records tens of thousands of clones, about nine tenths of them present only once. Sequences were obtained from peripheral blood. All receptors come from a human donor in a cohort sampled during active COVID-19.

This rearrangement joins TRBV7-9 to TRBJ2-7; the match to TRBD2 covers 9 bases. Trimming cost V 3 bases and J 3 bases; bases outside gene matches: 3. The CDR3 contains 14 residues. The germline V gene has CDR1 SEHNR and CDR2 FQNEAQ (reference sequence). CDR3 sequence (DNA): TGTGCCAGCAGCTTTAGCGGGGGAAACTACGAGCAGTACTTC. This translates into CASSFSGGNYEQYF.

The chain recombines TRBV10-3 with TRBJ1-1; maybe TRBD1 (6 bases). Germline assignment: CDR1 ENHRY and CDR2 SYGVKD. This CDR3 has 16 residues. V shed 4 bases and J shed 2 bases, with 17 bases lying between them. The CDR3 protein is CAISGNRETPNTEAFF. The CDR3 DNA reads TGTGCCATCAGTGGGAACAGGGAGACTCCCAACACTGAAGCTTTCTTT.

The rearrangement uses TRBV19 and TRBJ1-5, with 9 bases lining up with TRBD1. Looked up from germline, CDR1 is LNHDA and CDR2 is SQIVND (reference sequence). The length of the CDR3 is 15 residues. Trimming removed 5 bases from V and 5 bases from J; junction bases left unmatched: 7. CDR3 region: CASSPTGTGYQPQHF. For the CDR3, the DNA is TGTGCCAGTAGTCCCACCGGGACAGGGTATCAGCCCCAGCATTTT.

This chain links TRBV4-3 with TRBJ1-1, with D uncertain. From germline, CDR1 is LGHNA and CDR2 YSLEER. The CDR3 has 14 residues. Trimming removed 0 bases at V and 5 bases at J, with 10 bases between. CDR3 loop: CASSQDGRGTEAFF. CDR3 sequence (DNA): TGCGCCAGCAGCCAAGACGGACGGGGAACTGAAGCTTTCTTT.

This clone showed up just once. V gene TRBV7-2 combines with J gene TRBJ2-5; 8 bases are a match to TRBD1. Germline V CDR1 and CDR2: SGHTA, FQGNSA. The CDR3 is 15 amino acids. V lost 2 bases and J lost 2; bases outside the gene matches: 4. The CDR3 sequence is CASSLYGDRQETQYF. DNA of the CDR3: TGTGCCAGCAGCTTATATGGGGACAGGCAAGAGACCCAGTACTTC.

V and J are TRBV24-1 and TRBJ1-5; 8 nucleotides agree with TRBD1. CDR3 size: 14 residues. The V gene's germline CDR1 is KGHDR and CDR2 SFDVKD. V shed 4 bases, J shed 4 bases, and the junction held 2 bases outside the gene matches. The CDR3 DNA is TGTGCCACCAGTGAAAGGGACAGGAATCAGCCCCAGCATTTT. Its translation: CATSERDRNQPQHF.

The chain links TRBV7-9 to TRBJ2-3; perhaps TRBD1 as D (5 bases). Trimming took 2 bases from V and 4 from J, leaving 7 bases between them. This CDR3 region has 13 residues. Germline assignment: CDR1 SEHNR and CDR2 FQNEAQ (reference sequence). The CDR3 region has the DNA TGTGCCAGCAGCTTATCCAGGGCAGATACGCAGTATTTT. It is translated as CASSLSRADTQYF.

In its sample, this clone was seen a few times. The V call is TRBV10-3, the J call TRBJ1-6, with a tentative D call TRBD1 (5 bases). The CDR3 spans 12 residues. The V and J ends lost 10 bases and 7 bases respectively, with 11 bases between them. CDR1 and CDR2 (germline): ENHRY, SYGVKD. The CDR3 nucleotides are TGTGCCACCCAGGGTGGGAATTCACCCCTCCACTTT. This gives the protein CATQGGNSPLHF.

This clone has more than one count but fewer than ten. The V gene is TRBV24-1, the J gene TRBJ1-2; no clear D gene. CDR1 is KGHDR, CDR2 SFDVKD, per germline. The V gene lost 4 bases and the J gene lost 4 bases, with 6 bases spanning the gap. The CDR3 totals 12 residues. CDR3 bases: TGTGCCACCAGTGACCGACTCTATGGCTACACCTTC. Its translation: CATSDRLYGYTF.

As concerns this clone: The same CDR3 can be traced to other DNA sequences in this sample. The rearrangement links TRBV29-1 to TRBJ2-7; D unresolved. The V end lost 4 bases, the J end lost 1 base, and 8 bases lay between the germline ends. The germline gives CDR1 SQVTM, CDR2 ANQGSEA. The length of the CDR3 is 12 residues. The CDR3 reads CSVAVRSYEQYF. The CDR3 DNA reads TGCAGCGTTGCGGTCAGGTCCTACGAGCAGTACTTC.

This clone has only one observation. The rearrangement joins TRBV29-1 to TRBJ1-1, with 8 positions matching TRBD1. Per germline, CDR1 SQVTM and CDR2 ANQGSEA. The trim removed 4 bases at V and 4 bases at J, leaving 23 bases unmatched. The CDR3 spans 19 residues. As DNA, the CDR3 is TGCAGCGTTGCTGTCGGCAGGGGGCGCGTATGGCAACAAAGCACTGAAGCTTTCTTT. It specifies CSVAVGRGRVWQQSTEAFF. Supplemented by reference TRBV29-1 and TRBJ1-1, the full variable domain reads SAVISQKPSRDICQRGTSLTIQCQVDSQVTMMFWYRQQPGQSLTLIATANQGSEATYESGFVIDKFPISRPNLTFSTLTVSNMSPEDSSIYLCSVAVGRGRVWQQSTEAFFGQGTRLTVV.

This clone appeared a single time. The chain carries TRBV18 and TRBJ1-1; the D gene is possibly TRBD1 (6 bases). Germline CDR1 and CDR2: KGHSH and LQKENI. The CDR3 is 13 residues long. V dropped 5 bases and J dropped 4 bases, with 11 bases sitting between them. The CDR3 DNA follows: TGTGCCAGCTCAAATGACAGGAGCACTGAAGCTTTCTTT. Translated, it gives CASSNDRSTEAFF. Supplemented by reference TRBV18 and TRBJ1-1, the full variable domain reads NAGVMQNPRHLVRRRGQEARLRCSPMKGHSHVYWYRQLPEEGLKFMVYLQKENIIDESGMPKERFSAEFPKEGPSILRIQQVVRGDSAAYFCASSNDRSTEAFFGQGTRLTVV.

This chain uses TRBV7-6 with TRBJ1-1; D ambiguous. Per germline, CDR1 SGHVS and CDR2 FNYEAQ. Deletions cut 8 bases from V and 3 bases from J, with 16 bases between. The CDR3 extends over 14 amino acids. In nucleotides, the CDR3 is TGTGCCAGCGCTGCGGAGGGTCGGGACACTGAAGCTTTCTTT. It specifies CASAAEGRDTEAFF. Complete variable domain (other parts from reference TRBV7-6 and TRBJ1-1): GAGVSQSPRYKVTKRGQDVALRCDPISGHVSLYWYRQALGQGPEFLTYFNYEAQQDKSGLPNDRFSAERPEGSISTLTIQRTEQRDSAMYRCASAAEGRDTEAFFGQGTRLTVV.

The chain joins TRBV2 to TRBJ2-5; 8 bases line up with TRBD1. The CDR3 runs to 13 residues. Germline assignment: CDR1 SNHLY and CDR2 FYNNEI. With 6 bases clipped from V and 4 bases from J, the junction kept 4 bases outside the gene matches. The CDR3 nucleotides read TGTGCCAGCAGGACCGGACAGGGAGAGACCCAGTACTTC. Encoded protein: CASRTGQGETQYF.

The chain carries TRBV6-5 and TRBJ1-5, with 9 nucleotides matching TRBD1. The CDR3 runs to 13 residues. The trim removed 6 bases at V and 7 bases at J, leaving 4 bases unmatched. Germline CDR1 is MNHEY and CDR2 is SVGAGI. The DNA of the CDR3 is TGTGCCAGCAGCGGGACAGGGTACCAGCCCCAGCATTTT. Protein sequence: CASSGTGYQPQHF.

The chain carries TRBV7-9 and TRBJ2-3, with TRBD1 as a possible D gene (7 bases). Per germline, CDR1 SEHNR and CDR2 FQNEAQ (reference sequence). The CDR3 consists of 16 residues. V was pared by 5 bases and J by 2 bases, with 17 bases between. The CDR3 region has the DNA TGTGCCAGCAGCCGATATCAGGGGGGCAACACAGATACGCAGTATTTT. Translated: CASSRYQGGNTDTQYF.

J is TRBJ2-7 and V is TRBV19; TRBD1 is a possible D gene (6 bases). This CDR3 is 13 amino acids long. CDR1 LNHDA and CDR2 SQIVND come from the germline V gene (reference sequence). Trimming pared 10 bases from V and 3 bases from J, leaving 16 bases between. CDR3 nucleotide sequence: TGTGCCATGCGACAGGTAGAATTCTACGAGCAGTACTTC. Amino acids: CAMRQVEFYEQYF.

This clone was seen only a few times. This chain joins TRBV4-1 and TRBJ1-5; D remains ambiguous. Trimming pared 4 bases from V and 0 bases from J, leaving 7 bases between. This CDR3 contains 14 residues. Germline loops: CDR1 MGHRA, CDR2 YSYEKL. The CDR3 coding sequence is TGCGCCAGCAGCCCGATAGATAGCAATCAGCCCCAGCATTTT. It codes for CASSPIDSNQPQHF.

V usage is TRBV19 and J usage is TRBJ1-5, with a tentative D call TRBD1 (5 bases). V was trimmed by 10 bases and J by 3 bases, leaving 10 bases between them. CDR3 length: 12 amino acids. Per the germline V gene, CDR1 is LNHDA and CDR2 is SQIVND (reference sequence). The DNA of the CDR3 is TGTGCCACCGGGGGTGTCAATCAGCCCCAGCATTTT. It codes for CATGGVNQPQHF.